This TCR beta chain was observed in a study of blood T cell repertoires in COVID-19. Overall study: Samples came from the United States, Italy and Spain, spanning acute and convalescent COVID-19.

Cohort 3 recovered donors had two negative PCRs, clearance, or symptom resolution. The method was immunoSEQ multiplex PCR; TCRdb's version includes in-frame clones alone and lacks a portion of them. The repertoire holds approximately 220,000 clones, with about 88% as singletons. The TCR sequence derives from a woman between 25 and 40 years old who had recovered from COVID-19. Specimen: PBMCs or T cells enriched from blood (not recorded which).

Here the CDR3 DNA reads TGTGCCAGCGACTACCCTAGCTCCTACGAGCAGTACTTC. Translated: CASDYPSSYEQYF. This chain links TRBV6-5 with TRBJ2-7, with a weak D call TRBD2 (5 bases). Deletions cut 8 bases from V and 0 bases from J, with 11 bases between. Germline V lookup: CDR1 MNHEY, CDR2 SVGAGI. The CDR3 has 13 residues.